A single sample is the source of the 6 T cell receptor beta chains below, sequenced in a study of OX40 agonist ivuxolimab in advanced cancers. Repertoires were generated with immunoSEQ multiplex PCR, while TCRdb's copy carries only in-frame clones and drops some. The profile shows about 84,000 clones, 75% to 95% of them singletons. The source material was CD4+ or CD8+ T cells sorted from blood, sampled in a trial of the OX40 agonist ivuxolimab. The receptors were gathered from an adult with an advanced solid tumor such as melanoma, head and neck, liver or kidney cancer.

Notes on this clone: Sequence at one end of the junction differs from germline and may be a read error. This chain uses TRBV7-7 with TRBJ2-2; D is ambiguous. The CDR3 spans 14 residues. The germline gives CDR1 SSHAT, CDR2 FNYEAQ (reference sequence). The DNA of the CDR3 is TGTGCTAGCAGCTTTAAGCCAAACACCGGGGAGCTGTTTTTT. Protein sequence: CASSFKPNTGELFF.

The chain recombines TRBV6-5 with TRBJ1-2, with no clear D. The germline V gene encodes CDR1 MNHEY and CDR2 SVGAGI. The V end lost 0 bases, the J end lost 5 bases, and 16 bases lay between the germline ends. This CDR3 is built from 16 residues. This CDR3 is CASSYSVGRNQYGYTF. In nucleotides, the CDR3 is TGTGCCAGCAGTTACTCAGTAGGACGGAATCAATATGGCTACACCTTC.

The rearrangement joins TRBV15 to TRBJ2-2, with 10 bases lining up with TRBD2. The CDR3 consists of 19 residues. With 0 bases clipped from V and 5 bases from J, the junction kept 12 bases outside the gene matches. Germline V CDR1 and CDR2: LNHNV, YYDKDF (reference sequence). The CDR3 DNA reads TGTGCCACCAGCAGAGACCGAGCGGGGGGGCTGGTTCGGACCGGGGAGCTGTTTTTT. Its translation: CATSRDRAGGLVRTGELFF.

This clone was counted a single time. The CDR3 loop is CASLRHEVNTGELFF. As DNA, the CDR3 is TGTGCCAGCCTAAGACATGAGGTGAACACCGGGGAGCTGTTTTTT. The chain joins TRBV28 to TRBJ2-2; unclear D gene. This CDR3 has 15 residues. Per germline, CDR1 MDHEN and CDR2 SYDVKM. V shed 8 bases and J shed 1 base, with 14 bases lying between them.

V usage is TRBV6-6 and J usage is TRBJ1-5, with TRBD1 as a possible D gene (5 bases). V was pared by 5 bases and J by 7 bases, with 12 bases between. Per germline, CDR1 MNHNY and CDR2 SVGAGI (reference sequence). CDR3 size: 13 residues. CDR3 DNA: TGTGCCAGCAGTCCTCGGGAGGGGCAGCCCCAGCATTTT. Translation gives CASSPREGQPQHF.

The rearrangement uses TRBV5-1 and TRBJ2-1; D gene unclear. The ends were cut back, 0 bases at V and 9 bases at J, with 13 bases in the middle. Germline V lookup: CDR1 SGHRS, CDR2 YFSETQ. This CDR3 region has 14 residues. CDR3 bases: TGCGCCAGCAGCTTGGCCGGTTCACAGACTGAGCAGTTCTTC. This translates into CASSLAGSQTEQFF.